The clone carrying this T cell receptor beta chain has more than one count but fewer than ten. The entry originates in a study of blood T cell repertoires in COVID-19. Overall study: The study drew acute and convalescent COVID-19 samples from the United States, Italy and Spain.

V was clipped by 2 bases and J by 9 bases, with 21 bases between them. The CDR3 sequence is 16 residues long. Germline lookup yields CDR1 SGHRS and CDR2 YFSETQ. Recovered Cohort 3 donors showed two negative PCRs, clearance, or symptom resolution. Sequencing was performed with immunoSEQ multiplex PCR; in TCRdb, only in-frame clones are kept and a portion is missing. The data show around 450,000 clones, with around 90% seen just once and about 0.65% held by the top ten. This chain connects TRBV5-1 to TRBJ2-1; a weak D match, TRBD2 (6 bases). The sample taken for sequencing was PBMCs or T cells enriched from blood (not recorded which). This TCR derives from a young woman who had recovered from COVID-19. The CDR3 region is CASSFGEQTRRGEQFF. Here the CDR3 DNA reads TGCGCCAGCAGCTTTGGAGAACAGACGAGGAGGGGTGAGCAGTTCTTC.